The source of this TCR beta chain is a study of vaccination effects on CD4 cells after COVID-19. Study observations and caveats: The study enrolled few convalescent patients and sampled no early post-infection timepoints. Healthy vaccinees showed cross-reactivity with common cold coronaviruses in only 1 of 255 vaccine-induced clones.

The CDR3 has 12 amino acids. The germline V gene encodes CDR1 LNHNV and CDR2 YYDKDF (reference sequence). The germline V and J ends were trimmed by 6 bases and 5 bases, with 10 bases remaining between them. The assay was immunoSEQ multiplex PCR, and TCRdb's table has in-frame clones only and misses some. The sample gives 65,000 or so clones, less than 85% of which show up once; 2.8% is in the top ten. Prior to sequencing, the ViraFEST assay stimulated PBMC with viral peptide pools, which expanded the antigen-specific CD4+ T cells. An approximately 10-day culture period preceded the isolation of CD4+ T cells. Recipients of the vaccine had no prior SARS-CoV-2 infection and negative nucleocapsid antibodies. Each culture well received about 1.8 million PBMC. These cells were then cultured in IMDM with 10 IU/ml IL-2 and 9 to 10 ug/ml peptides. With regard to this clone: Antigen unknown.

The chain couples TRBV15 to TRBJ1-2; D is unresolved. The sample here was CD4+ T cells from PBMCs cultured with HCoV-NL63 spike peptides, taken before COVID-19 vaccination. This TCR derives from a human donor who received a COVID-19 vaccine. The CDR3 DNA reads TGTGCCACCAGAATCGAGGGTTATGGCTACACCTTC. The encoded protein is CATRIEGYGYTF. Full variable domain (rest looked up from reference TRBV15 and TRBJ1-2): DAMVIQNPRYQVTQFGKPVTLSCSQTLNHNVMYWYQQKSSQAPKLLFHYYDKDFNNEADTPDNFQSRRPNTSFCFLDIRSPGLGDTAMYLCATRIEGYGYTFGSGTRLTVV.